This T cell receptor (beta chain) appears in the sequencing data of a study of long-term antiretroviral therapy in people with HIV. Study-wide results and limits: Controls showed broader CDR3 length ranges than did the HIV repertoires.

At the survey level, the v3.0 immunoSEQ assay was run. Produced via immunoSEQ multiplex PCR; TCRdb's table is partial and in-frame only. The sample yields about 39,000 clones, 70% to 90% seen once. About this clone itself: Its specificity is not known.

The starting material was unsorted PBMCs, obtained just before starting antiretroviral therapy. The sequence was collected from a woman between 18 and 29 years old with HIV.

CDR3 protein: CASSERVTKNIQYF. In nucleotides, the CDR3 is TGTGCCAGCAGCGAAAGGGTAACCAAAAACATTCAGTACTTC. The V and J genes are TRBV7-2 and TRBJ2-4; no clear D. This CDR3 contains 14 residues. V was pared by 5 bases and J by 2 bases, with 10 bases between. Germline loops: CDR1 SGHTA, CDR2 FQGNSA.